The 25 T cell receptor beta chains below were found in one sample sequenced in a study of persistence of HIV-infected CD4 T cells. Antigen specificity for these receptors is unknown. Cells were stimulated with overlapping HIV-1 Gag 15-mer peptides. Sorted nonresponding memory CD4+ T cells were CD40L-negative, CD69-negative, CD45RO-high. This was the immunoSEQ version 4 assay in survey mode. Produced via immunoSEQ multiplex PCR; TCRdb's table is partial and in-frame only. This table holds roughly 60,000 clones, just under 75% found once. The sequenced sample was CD4+ T cells sorted from PBMCs after roughly 18-hour stimulation, obtained from a patient who received antiretroviral therapy. The origin of the receptors is an adult man with HIV who was CMV-seropositive.

The chain is built from TRBV7-2 and TRBJ2-1; TRBD2 might be the D (6 bases). Germline V gene data show CDR1 as SGHTA and CDR2 as FQGNSA. V lost 7 bases, J lost 8 bases, and 18 bases lay in between. The CDR3 is 14 residues long. CDR3 in DNA: TGTGCCAGCACCCCGGGACGGGGGTACGATGAGCAGTTCTTC. Protein product: CASTPGRGYDEQFF.

The CDR3 spells CASSLWDSSLYAYEQYF. As DNA, the CDR3 is TGTGCCAGCAGCTTATGGGACAGTAGTCTTTATGCTTACGAGCAGTACTTC. J is TRBJ2-7 and V is TRBV7-2; 7 positions match TRBD1. V shed 2 bases, J shed 4 bases, and the junction held 14 bases outside the gene matches. This CDR3 comprises 17 residues. In germline, CDR1 is SGHTA, CDR2 FQGNSA.

The chain combines TRBV7-6 with TRBJ1-1; no reliable D call. CDR1 is SGHVS, CDR2 FNYEAQ, per germline. V lost 5 bases, J lost 0 bases, and 16 bases lay in between. The CDR3 contains 16 residues. For the CDR3, the DNA is TGTGCCAGCAGCACCGGATCCGGAAAAGTGAACACTGAAGCTTTCTTT. This encodes CASSTGSGKVNTEAFF.

The CDR3 region has the DNA TGTGCCAGCAGAACAGGGACGGTCAATGAGCAGTTCTTC. Its protein product is CASRTGTVNEQFF. The genes are TRBV12-3 or TRBV12-4 and TRBJ2-1; D is possibly TRBD1 (6 bases). This CDR3 comprises 13 residues. The V and J ends lost 6 bases and 6 bases respectively, with 12 bases between them.

The chain links TRBV5-1 to TRBJ1-3; TRBD1 might be the D (6 bases). CDR3 length: 17 amino acids. The V gene lost 0 bases and the J gene lost 0 bases, with 13 bases spanning the gap. Germline CDR1 reads SGHRS; CDR2 reads YFSETQ. The chain's CDR3 is CASSLAGGLSSGNTIYF. The CDR3 DNA is TGCGCCAGCAGCTTGGCCGGGGGGCTGAGCTCTGGAAACACCATATATTTT.

This CDR3 is CATSERGFTQYF. The CDR3 DNA sequence: TGTGCCACCAGTGAACGAGGCTTTACGCAGTATTTT. This chain links TRBV24-1 with TRBJ2-3, with D hard to call. Germline assignment: CDR1 KGHDR and CDR2 SFDVKD. This CDR3 has 12 amino acids. Trimming shortened V by 4 bases and J by 8 bases, and 9 bases separated the two germline ends.

The V gene is TRBV5-1, the J gene TRBJ1-4; unclear D gene. With 5 bases removed from V and 8 bases from J, the gap between germline ends came to 13 bases. Germline V gene data show CDR1 as SGHRS and CDR2 as YFSETQ. The CDR3 sequence is 13 residues long. For the CDR3, the DNA is TGCGCCAGCAGGTCGGAACAACGGGAAAAACTGTTTTTT. Translated: CASRSEQREKLFF.

The chain uses TRBV7-6 and TRBJ1-3; D gene unclear. With 7 bases removed from V and 0 bases from J, the gap between germline ends came to 10 bases. The germline gives CDR1 SGHVS, CDR2 FNYEAQ. The CDR3 is 14 amino acids. The CDR3 reads CASTPEFSGNTIYF. CDR3 coding DNA: TGTGCCAGCACCCCGGAGTTCTCTGGAAACACCATATATTTT.

The chain couples TRBV19 to TRBJ1-1, with D maybe TRBD1 (5 bases). Germline V gene lookup returns CDR1 LNHDA and CDR2 SQIVND (reference sequence). CDR3 length: 15 amino acids. V lost 5 bases to trimming and J lost 0 bases, with 13 bases between them. The CDR3 nucleotides read TGTGCCAGTAGTCCCGACAGACGGGTGAACACTGAAGCTTTCTTT. As protein: CASSPDRRVNTEAFF.

The CDR3 nucleotides are TGTGCCAGCAGCTTGTTTCAGGGGATGGGAGATACGCAGTATTTT. Amino acid sequence: CASSLFQGMGDTQYF. The chain recombines TRBV5-5 with TRBJ2-3; perhaps TRBD1 as D (6 bases). The germline gives CDR1 SGHKS, CDR2 YYEKEE (reference sequence). This CDR3 spans 15 amino acids. Trimming removed 1 base from V and 5 bases from J, with 14 bases in between. Full variable domain (outside the CDR3, taken from reference TRBV5-5 and TRBJ2-3): DAGVTQSPTHLIKTRGQQVTLRCSPISGHKSVSWYQQVLGQGPQFIFQYYEKEERGRGNFPDRFSARQFPNYSSELNVNALLLGDSALYLCASSLFQGMGDTQYFGPGTRLTVL.

V gene TRBV18 combines with J gene TRBJ1-2; TRBD1 matches at 8 bases. This CDR3 comprises 13 residues. The germline V gene encodes CDR1 KGHSH and CDR2 LQKENI. The junction had 7 bases not matched to a gene; V was cut back by 5 bases and J by 8 bases. In DNA, the CDR3 is TGTGCCAGCTCATCGACAGGGGTCGACGGCTACACCTTC. Protein product: CASSSTGVDGYTF.

This chain uses TRBV6-5 with TRBJ1-6; D gene ambiguous. The CDR3 has 14 residues. Trimming stripped 2 bases from V and 8 bases from J, with 10 bases between. CDR1 and CDR2 (germline): MNHEY, SVGAGI. This CDR3 reads CASSYAGRHSPLHF. DNA of the CDR3: TGTGCCAGCAGTTACGCGGGCCGACATTCACCCCTCCACTTT.

This clone has more than one count but fewer than ten. This chain links TRBV5-1 with TRBJ2-6; D is undetermined. Germline V gives CDR1 SGHRS, CDR2 YFSETQ. Trimming left V 7 bases short and J 4 bases short, with 15 bases between. The CDR3 length is 15 residues. The CDR3 coding sequence is TGCGCCAGCCGGTTTAATGAGATCGGGGCCAACGTCCTGACTTTC. This codes for CASRFNEIGANVLTF.

The J gene is TRBJ2-6, the V gene TRBV29-1; D is ambiguous. The CDR3 contains 14 residues. Trimming stripped 7 bases from V and 0 bases from J, with 10 bases between. Per germline, CDR1 SQVTM and CDR2 ANQGSEA. The CDR3 sequence is CSAEISSGANVLTF. CDR3 DNA: TGCAGCGCAGAAATCTCCTCTGGGGCCAACGTCCTGACTTTC.

The chain joins TRBV24-1 to TRBJ2-5, with 8 bases matching TRBD1. The germline CDR1 and CDR2 sequences are KGHDR and SFDVKD. Trimming removed 5 bases from V and 6 bases from J; junction bases left unmatched: 13. The CDR3 length is 16 residues. The CDR3 region has the DNA TGTGCCACCAGTGGGGGGAACAGGGGGTCGGTTCAGACCCAGTACTTC. Its protein is CATSGGNRGSVQTQYF.

This clone has just a few counts. This chain uses TRBV2 with TRBJ1-5; unclear D gene. Per germline, CDR1 SNHLY and CDR2 FYNNEI. Trimming pared 6 bases from V and 4 bases from J, leaving 13 bases between. CDR3 length: 14 residues. The CDR3 DNA is TGTGCCAGCAGGCAGGACTTAGGAAATCAGCCCCAGCATTTT. Residues: CASRQDLGNQPQHF.

The CDR3 bases are TGTGCCAGCGTAGATAGCAATCAGCCCCAGCATTTT. Its protein is CASVDSNQPQHF. The chain is built from TRBV19 and TRBJ1-5; D not certain. Germline V gene sequence: CDR1 LNHDA, CDR2 SQIVND (reference sequence). V was trimmed by 9 bases and J by 0 bases, leaving 6 bases between them. The CDR3 covers 12 residues.

This chain connects TRBV25-1 to TRBJ1-6; 8 bases agree with TRBD1. Germline V gives CDR1 MGHDK, CDR2 SYGVNS. V was clipped by 4 bases and J by 7 bases; unmatched bases: 9. The CDR3 contains 16 residues. This CDR3 reads CASSGLGTGPNSPLHF. For the CDR3, the DNA is TGTGCCAGCAGTGGGCTGGGGACAGGCCCCAATTCACCCCTCCACTTT.

This chain joins TRBV19 and TRBJ1-4, with TRBD1 matching 7 bases. CDR3 length: 16 amino acids. From germline, CDR1 is LNHDA and CDR2 SQIVND (reference sequence). J gave up 3 bases and V 8 bases, and 12 bases lay outside the gene matches. In DNA form, the CDR3 reads TGTGCCAGTGCGAAGACAGGGAACGGAGCTAATGAAAAACTGTTTTTT. Translation gives CASAKTGNGANEKLFF.

This clone appeared a single time. This chain links TRBV6-5 with TRBJ1-3; D call uncertain. This CDR3 comprises 13 residues. CDR1 MNHEY and CDR2 SVGAGI come from the germline V gene. The ends were cut back, 8 bases at V and 4 bases at J, with 12 bases in the middle. The CDR3 here is CASLGRAGNTIYF. CDR3 DNA: TGTGCCAGCCTTGGAAGGGCCGGAAACACCATATATTTT.

This rearrangement joins TRBV7-2 to TRBJ1-1; 10 positions match TRBD1. J gave up 3 bases and V 2 bases, and 3 bases lay outside the gene matches. Germline V gene lookup returns CDR1 SGHTA and CDR2 FQGNSA. CDR3 size: 15 residues. CDR3 DNA: TGTGCCAGCAGCTTATGGGACAGGGGTTACACTGAAGCTTTCTTT. Amino acids: CASSLWDRGYTEAFF.

This clone has just a few counts. This chain links TRBV27 with TRBJ1-6, with 8 positions matching TRBD1. V was pared by 5 bases and J by 9 bases, with 9 bases of the junction left unmatched. CDR3 length: 15 amino acids. The V gene's germline CDR1 is MNHEY and CDR2 SMNVEV (reference sequence). The CDR3 bases are TGTGCCAGCAGTCGAACGACAGGGGCCTTTTCACCCCTCCACTTT. Protein sequence: CASSRTTGAFSPLHF.

The CDR3 sequence is CASGLGGGNQPQHF. CDR3 coding DNA: TGTGCTAGTGGTTTGGGGGGGGGAAATCAGCCCCAGCATTTT. The chain employs TRBV12-5 and TRBJ1-5; D perhaps matches TRBD1 (5 bases). There are 14 residues in the CDR3. The germline V gene has CDR1 LGHNT and CDR2 FRNRAP. Trimming took 1 base from V and 4 from J, leaving 8 bases between them.

V usage is TRBV6-5 and J usage is TRBJ1-1; D uncertain. V dropped 0 bases and J dropped 6 bases, with 8 bases sitting between them. Germline CDR1 reads MNHEY; CDR2 reads SVGAGI. This CDR3 spans 13 amino acids. CDR3 sequence: CASSYSRQAEAFF. CDR3 DNA sequence: TGTGCCAGCAGTTACTCGAGGCAGGCTGAAGCTTTCTTT.

This clone has a handful of counts. J is TRBJ1-6 and V is TRBV5-4, with 7 bases aligning to TRBD1. Germline V CDR1 and CDR2: SGHNT, YYREEE (reference sequence). V shed 0 bases, J shed 13 bases, and the junction held 7 bases outside the gene matches. CDR3 length: 14 amino acids. CDR3 sequence: CASSLEGANRPLHF. The CDR3 DNA sequence: TGTGCCAGCAGCTTGGAGGGGGCAAATAGGCCCCTCCACTTT.